The T cell receptor beta chain under discussion was sequenced for a study of cytomegalovirus exposure and HLA in healthy donors. Study information: The same platform as the 500 to 700 first-cohort repertoires was used for the 130 or so validation repertoires, a later analysis reported. Study-level points and caveats: Later, an analysis found that TCR clusters from the first cohort tended to co-occur in the 95 to 150 validation repertoires. The authors listed around 150 TCR beta chains as cytomegalovirus-associated.

On this clone: Its target is unknown.

Here immunoSEQ multiplex PCR was the method, and the copy in TCRdb shows in-frame clones only, minus some. The table includes more than 140,000 clones, roughly 91% detected once. The sequenced sample consisted of PBMCs. The receptor's source is a woman younger than 30 in good health and CMV-seropositive.

The CDR3 is CASSSGLASYEQYF. In DNA form, the CDR3 reads TGTGCCAGCTCATCGGGACTAGCGAGTTACGAGCAGTACTTC. This chain connects TRBV18 to TRBJ2-7; 10 bases map to TRBD2. Germline CDR1 KGHSH, CDR2 LQKENI. The CDR3 totals 14 residues. V gave up 5 bases and J gave up 4 bases; unmatched junction bases: 5.